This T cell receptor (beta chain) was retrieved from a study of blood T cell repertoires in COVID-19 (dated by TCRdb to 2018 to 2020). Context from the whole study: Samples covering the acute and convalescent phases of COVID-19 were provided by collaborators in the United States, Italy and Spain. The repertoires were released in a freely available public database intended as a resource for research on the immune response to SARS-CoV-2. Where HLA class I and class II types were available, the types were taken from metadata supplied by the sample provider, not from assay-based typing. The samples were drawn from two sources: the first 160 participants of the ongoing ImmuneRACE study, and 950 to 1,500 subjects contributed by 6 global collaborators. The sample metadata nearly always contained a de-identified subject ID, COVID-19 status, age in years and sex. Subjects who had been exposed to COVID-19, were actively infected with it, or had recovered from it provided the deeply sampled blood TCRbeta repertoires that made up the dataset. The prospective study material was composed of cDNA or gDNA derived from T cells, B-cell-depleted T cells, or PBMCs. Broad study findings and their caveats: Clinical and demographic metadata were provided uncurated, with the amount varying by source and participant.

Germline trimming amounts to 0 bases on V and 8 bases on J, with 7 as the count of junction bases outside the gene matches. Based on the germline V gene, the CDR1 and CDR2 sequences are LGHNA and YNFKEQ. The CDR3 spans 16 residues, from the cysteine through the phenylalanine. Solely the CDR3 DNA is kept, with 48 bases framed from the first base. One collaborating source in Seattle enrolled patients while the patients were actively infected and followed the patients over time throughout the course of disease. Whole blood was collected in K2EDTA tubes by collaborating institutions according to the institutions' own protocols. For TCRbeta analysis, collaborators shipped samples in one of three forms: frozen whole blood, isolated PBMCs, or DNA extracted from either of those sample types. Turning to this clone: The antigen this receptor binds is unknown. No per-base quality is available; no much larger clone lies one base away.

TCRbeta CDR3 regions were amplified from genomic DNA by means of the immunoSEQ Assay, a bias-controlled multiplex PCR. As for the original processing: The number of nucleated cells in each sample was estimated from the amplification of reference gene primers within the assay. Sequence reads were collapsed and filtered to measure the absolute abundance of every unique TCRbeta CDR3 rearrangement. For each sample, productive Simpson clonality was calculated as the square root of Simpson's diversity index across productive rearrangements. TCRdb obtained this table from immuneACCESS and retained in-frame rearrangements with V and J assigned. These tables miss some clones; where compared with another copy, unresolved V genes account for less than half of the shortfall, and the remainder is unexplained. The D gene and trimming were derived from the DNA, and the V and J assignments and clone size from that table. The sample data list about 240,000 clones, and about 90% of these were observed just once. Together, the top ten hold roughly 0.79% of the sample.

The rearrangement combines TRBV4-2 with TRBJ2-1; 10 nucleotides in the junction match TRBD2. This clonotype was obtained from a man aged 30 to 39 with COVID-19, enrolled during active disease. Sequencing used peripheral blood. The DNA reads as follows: TGTGCCAGCAGCCAAGAGGTACAGCGGGGGGGGGATGAGCAGTTCTTC. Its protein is CASSQEVQRGGDEQFF.